This passage covers 16 T cell receptor beta chains from one sample sequenced in a study of shared clonotypes between healthy human individuals. Only in-frame clones appear in the TCRdb table, and some are missing; sequencing was by immunoSEQ multiplex PCR. The sample has roughly 1,600,000 clones, around 98.5% seen once. Sequencing input: naive CD4+ T cells sorted from blood. This sample's subset: CD45RA+ positively selected. The origin of the receptors is a man aged 25 to 45 in good health.

The genes are TRBV27 and TRBJ1-1; no definite D call. Per germline, CDR1 MNHEY and CDR2 SMNVEV (reference sequence). There are 13 residues in the CDR3. V shed 4 bases and J shed 6 bases, with 12 bases lying between them. CDR3 sequence reads: CASSSTWGAEAFF. CDR3 bases: TGTGCCAGCAGTTCCACCTGGGGAGCTGAAGCTTTCTTT.

The chain couples TRBV5-4 to TRBJ2-4; 8 bases match TRBD1. With 2 bases clipped from V and 4 bases from J, the junction kept 8 bases outside the gene matches. Germline-derived CDR1 and CDR2 are SGHNT and YYREEE (reference sequence). This CDR3 is built from 16 residues. The CDR3 DNA is TGTGCCAGCAGCTTCGGACAGGGAACGGCAAAAAACATTCAGTACTTC. Translation gives CASSFGQGTAKNIQYF.

V is TRBV7-2 and J is TRBJ2-7; tentatively, D is TRBD1 or TRBD2 (6 bases each). This CDR3 has 15 residues. V lost 5 bases and J 4 bases, leaving 18 bases between the germline ends. CDR1 SGHTA and CDR2 FQGNSA come from the germline V gene. Written as DNA, the CDR3 is TGTGCCAGCAGCCCTAAGGGGGGAAATCATTACGAGCAGTACTTC. It is translated as CASSPKGGNHYEQYF.

The gene calls are TRBV5-5 and TRBJ2-7; no definite D call. Trimming took 0 bases from V and 2 from J, leaving 3 bases between them. CDR3 length: 12 amino acids. Per the germline V gene, CDR1 is SGHKS and CDR2 is YYEKEE (reference sequence). CDR3 nucleotides: TGTGCCAGCAGCTTGGACGCCTACGAGCAGTACTTC. This gives the protein CASSLDAYEQYF.

The V call is TRBV7-2, the J call TRBJ2-1, with D maybe TRBD1 (6 bases). The length of the CDR3 is 14 residues. V shed 3 bases and J shed 3 bases, with 9 bases lying between them. Germline CDR1 and CDR2: SGHTA and FQGNSA. CDR3 sequence (DNA): TGTGCCAGCAGCTTCCAGGGGAACTACAATGAGCAGTTCTTC. As protein: CASSFQGNYNEQFF.

On this clone itself: Other nucleotide sequences from this sample produce the same CDR3. Here the CDR3 DNA reads TGTGCCAGCAGATCGTATAGCAATCAGCCCCAGCATTTT. Translated: CASRSYSNQPQHF. The V and J genes are TRBV2 and TRBJ1-5; no definite D call. Trimming left V 6 bases short and J 0 bases short, with 6 bases between. Per the germline V gene, CDR1 is SNHLY and CDR2 is FYNNEI. This CDR3 is built from 13 residues.

The CDR3 nucleotides read TGTGCCAGCAGCTTTGAGGAGTTGAACACTGAAGCTTTCTTT. Amino acids: CASSFEELNTEAFF. The V and J genes are TRBV7-9 and TRBJ1-1; D is unresolved. Trimming shortened V by 3 bases and J by 0 bases, and 8 bases separated the two germline ends. Germline CDR1 is SEHNR and CDR2 is FQNEAQ (reference sequence). This CDR3 contains 14 residues.

This chain connects TRBV5-1 to TRBJ2-4; 8 bases map to TRBD1. CDR1 is SGHRS, CDR2 YFSETQ, per germline. The junction had 12 bases not matched to a gene; V was cut back by 4 bases and J by 6 bases. CDR3 length: 16 residues. The chain's CDR3 is CASSMTGVYPLNIQYF. CDR3 coding DNA: TGCGCCAGCAGCATGACAGGGGTGTACCCCCTAAACATTCAGTACTTC.

V and J are TRBV10-3 and TRBJ2-3; TRBD2 matches 11 bases. CDR1 and CDR2 (germline): ENHRY, SYGVKD. This CDR3 has 15 amino acids. The trim removed 6 bases at V and 4 bases at J, leaving 6 bases unmatched. In DNA, the CDR3 is TGTGCCATCAGGACTAGCGGGACGTTTTCAGATACGCAGTATTTT. Its translation: CAIRTSGTFSDTQYF.

The V gene is TRBV25-1, the J gene TRBJ1-1; 8 bases align to TRBD1. After removal of 5 bases from V and 0 bases from J, the junction contained 5 bases not matched to a gene. The CDR3 is 15 residues long. CDR1 is MGHDK and CDR2 is SYGVNS in the germline V gene. Here the CDR3 DNA reads TGTGCCAGCAGTATCCAACAGGGGGTGAACACTGAAGCTTTCTTT. Translating it yields CASSIQQGVNTEAFF.

The chain has TRBV7-2 and TRBJ1-2; possible D gene TRBD1, 6 bases. This CDR3 spans 13 amino acids. V was trimmed by 7 bases and J by 14 bases, leaving 23 bases between them. In germline, CDR1 is SGHTA, CDR2 FQGNSA. The CDR3 spells CASTLPAGALYTF. The CDR3 DNA reads TGTGCCAGCACCCTCCCCGCGGGGGCGCTGTATACCTTC.

The gene calls are TRBV19 and TRBJ2-2, with D perhaps TRBD2 (6 bases). V gave up 3 bases and J gave up 7 bases, with 21 bases separating them. The CDR3 runs 17 residues. Germline lookup yields CDR1 LNHDA and CDR2 SQIVND (reference sequence). CDR3 in DNA: TGTGCCAGTAGTATGGGAGGCTGGGAGTCACCGAACGGGGAGCTGTTTTTT. Translation gives CASSMGGWESPNGELFF.

The chain carries TRBV27 and TRBJ2-1; tentative D call: TRBD2 (6 bases). V was cut by 4 bases and J by 4 bases, with 11 bases left in between. This CDR3 comprises 14 residues. Germline V gene data show CDR1 as MNHEY and CDR2 as SMNVEV (reference sequence). The CDR3 nucleotides read TGTGCCAGCAGTTCGGGACTCCTTTACAATGAGCAGTTCTTC. Translated: CASSSGLLYNEQFF.

The chain has TRBV9 and TRBJ2-7; 7 bases line up with TRBD2. Losses at the gene ends were 0 bases for V and 7 bases for J; bases not matched to a gene: 7. Germline CDR1 reads SGDLS; CDR2 reads YYNGEE. The CDR3 sequence is 14 residues long. The CDR3 loop reads CASSVGEGLGEQYF. In DNA, the CDR3 is TGTGCCAGCAGCGTAGGGGAGGGCCTGGGAGAGCAGTACTTC.

The table lists this clone with a count of one. The chain recombines TRBV10-2 with TRBJ2-1, with D possibly being TRBD2 (6 bases). The V gene lost 10 bases and the J gene lost 8 bases, with 24 bases spanning the gap. Germline V gives CDR1 WSHSY, CDR2 SAAADI. The CDR3 length is 15 residues. The DNA for the CDR3 is TGCGCCACCATAGTTAGGGACTTAGGGCGGGATGAGCAGTTCTTC. Translating it yields CATIVRDLGRDEQFF.

For this clone: Within the sample, other DNA sequences also encode this same CDR3. The chain has TRBV9 and TRBJ2-5, with unresolved D. The V gene's germline CDR1 is SGDLS and CDR2 YYNGEE. The CDR3 extends over 13 amino acids. V was shortened by 0 bases and J by 3 bases, with 6 bases between the two germline ends. This CDR3 reads CASSVGVEETQYF. DNA of the CDR3: TGTGCCAGCAGCGTAGGAGTAGAAGAGACCCAGTACTTC.